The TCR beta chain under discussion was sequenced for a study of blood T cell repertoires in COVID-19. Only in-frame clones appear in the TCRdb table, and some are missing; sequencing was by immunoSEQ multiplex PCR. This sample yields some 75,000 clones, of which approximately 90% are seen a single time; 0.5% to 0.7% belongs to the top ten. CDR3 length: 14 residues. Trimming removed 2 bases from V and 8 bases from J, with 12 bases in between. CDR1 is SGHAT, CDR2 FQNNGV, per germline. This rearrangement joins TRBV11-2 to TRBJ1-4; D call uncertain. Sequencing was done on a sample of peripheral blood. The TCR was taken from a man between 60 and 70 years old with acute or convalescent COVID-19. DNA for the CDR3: TGTGCCAGCAGCTTAACAACATTTGGCGAAAAACTGTTTTTT. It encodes CASSLTTFGEKLFF.